This TCR beta chain was identified in a study of molecular identifiers for immune sequencing clone quantification listed by TCRdb under 2018. Context from the whole study: In a replicate experiment, RNA from roughly 20,000 or 100,000 naive CD8 T cells was split into five aliquots, four of which were sequenced. This methods study benchmarked molecular-identifier clustering-based TCR repertoire sequencing (MIDCIRS) and TCR RNA copy counting, using CD8 T cells to do so. What the research found in general, with its limitations: The sizes of highly expanded clones could end up underestimated when identical TCR molecules share a barcode. Clones above 20 RNA copies held over 97% of molecules in CMV-specific effector cells but under 1% in naive cells. When barcode sub-clustering was left out, chimeric consensus sequences inflated TCR diversity, with chimeras reaching as high as 47%. Spiked-in Jurkat TCR RNA equal to a single cell's worth was reported to be detectable even within one million naive CD8 T cells. Naive libraries contained spiked-in Jurkat TCR RNA (more than nine copies' worth), which is not part of the donor repertoire. Modeling indicated approximately 3.1 TCR RNA copies recovered per cell, compared with around 10 by digital PCR, which implies a capture efficiency of about 27%.

Ends trimmed: V by 3 bases, J by 0 bases; bases unmatched to a gene: 10. The CDR3 has 17 amino acids, counting the end cysteine and phenylalanine. Only the CDR3 region is kept as DNA, spanning 51 bases read in frame from base 1. Libraries came from PCR. The sequencing machine was an Illumina HiSeq 4000. Preparation of bulk TCR libraries followed a previously described approach, with the TCR primers listed in Table S5. The Qiagen AllPrep DNA/RNA kit was used to purify total RNA. Before any analysis, reads coming from multiple sequencing runs of the same library were combined into one pool. In the original analysis: Reads were retained only if the reads had an exact TCR constant sequence, and the retained reads were trimmed to 150 nt and grouped according to their 12-nt molecular barcodes. Reads in each barcode group were sub-clustered using a 15% Levenshtein threshold, and a quality-weighted consensus sequence was built for each RNA molecule. Non-functional sequences were removed, as were lower-count sequences one edit away from another. Based on a fit of two negative binomial distributions, barcode sub-clusters having less than 20% of the maximum read count were discarded. The raw public data were reprocessed by TCRdb itself: fastp quality trimming at Q25, MiXCR clonotype calling, in-frame beta chains only. Identical CDR3 proteins give one entry, which carries the most common genes and DNA. The V and J calls here are based on TCRdb, not the publication. Across this sample there are hundreds of thousands of distinct CDR3 sequences, with just under 20% seen only once. The ten largest clonotypes hold 0.85% of the sample.

This clonotype was detected ten times or more. Its recognized antigen is unknown. Base qualities are missing; no much larger clone stands one base away. Libraries of naive CD8 T cells were built from anywhere between roughly 17,000 and 1,100,000 sorted cells, with 10%, 30% or 50% of the purified RNA used. Naive CD8 T cells, defined as CD8+CD4-CCR7+CD45RA+, were FACS-sorted into RLT Plus buffer on a BD FACSAria II. To test detection sensitivity, Jurkat RNA equal to around 11 TCR copies was added to samples of about 20,000-1,000,000 naive CD8 T cells. CD8 T cells were enriched using RosetteSep CD8+ T Cell Enrichment Cocktail and Ficoll-Paque, and the enriched cells then underwent ACK red cell lysis.

The V gene is TRBV23-1 and the J gene is TRBJ1-1, and 7 junctional nucleotides match TRBD1. TRBV23-1 is annotated as an ORF whose role is uncertain. The receptor was derived from a human donor in good health. Some libraries in this study had Jurkat cell RNA spiked in. The sequenced sample was naive CD8+ T cells from blood, with Jurkat cell RNA spiked in. Reading the label with the study, this specimen's cell subset or site is: FACS-sorted CD8+CD4-CCR7+CD45RA+ naive T cells. The bases read TGCGCCAGCAGTCACGCAACGCAGACAGGGCTGAACACTGAAGCTTTCTTT. This encodes CASSHATQTGLNTEAFF.